One sample yielded the 2 T cell receptor beta chains listed below, sequenced in a study of T-cell memory formation after mild COVID-19. TCRdb passed the 5' RACE reads through MiXCR, listing each CDR3 protein once. Of about 120,000 distinct CDR3 sequences in the sample, about 15% were seen once. Sequencing was done on a sample of PBMCs or a T cell subset sorted from them (not recorded which). Every receptor here comes from an adult woman who had mild COVID-19 (a few samples of this study predate the infection). Cell type and time point are not known.

In its sample, this clonotype was seen a few times. The chain has TRBV7-2 and TRBJ2-1; tentative D call: TRBD2 (6 bases). The length of the CDR3 is 13 residues. Between the trimmed V and J ends, which lost 2 bases and 9 bases, there was a span of 11 bases. Germline V CDR1 and CDR2: SGHTA, FQGNSA. CDR3 region: CASSLTGELEQFF. In DNA, the CDR3 is TGTGCCAGCAGCTTAACGGGGGAGCTTGAGCAGTTCTTC.

Only a few counts were recorded for this clonotype. The chain joins TRBV9 to TRBJ2-1; unclear D gene. In germline, CDR1 is SGDLS, CDR2 YYNGEE. The V end lost 0 bases, the J end lost 7 bases, and 11 bases lay between the germline ends. CDR3 length: 14 amino acids. The CDR3 nucleotides read TGTGCCAGCAGCGTAGATTTAGGTGGTAATGAGCAGTTCTTC. It encodes CASSVDLGGNEQFF.